The 13 T cell receptor beta chains given below trace back to one sample, sequenced in a study of identical twins (TCRdb year 2016). The library relied on 5' RACE. Instrument used: Illumina HiSeq 2000. The public sequencing data were trimmed at Q25 with fastp and processed into clonotypes with MiXCR by TCRdb, which kept only in-frame beta chains. Rows with a matching CDR3 protein are joined into one entry that keeps the most common DNA and genes. The sample yields some 790,000 distinct CDR3 sequences; around a sixth were counted once. Of the sample, over 10% falls within the top ten clones. This sample was also put to use in a study of T cells expressing NK-cell markers.

The source material was PBMCs. These receptors all come from a woman younger than 30 in good health.

This clonotype was seen many times. The genes are TRBV12-3 or TRBV12-4 and TRBJ2-6; no clear D gene. The CDR3 runs 17 residues. V lost 5 bases and J lost 0, with 14 bases in between. The CDR3 protein is CASSPPGSSSGANVLTF. CDR3 DNA: TGTGCCAGCAGTCCCCCAGGTAGCTCCTCTGGGGCCAACGTCCTGACTTTC.

The sample holds a few counts of this clonotype. This sequence joins TRBV7-9 and TRBJ1-6; D is possibly TRBD1 (6 bases). V lost 3 bases, J lost 5 bases, and 8 bases lay in between. The CDR3 has 14 residues. CDR1 is SEHNR, CDR2 FQNEAQ, per germline (reference sequence). CDR3: CASSFGQNNSPLHF. DNA of the CDR3: TGTGCCAGCAGCTTCGGACAGAATAATTCACCCCTCCACTTT.

The chain combines TRBV9 with TRBJ2-1, with 8 nucleotides matching TRBD2. Per the germline V gene, CDR1 is SGDLS and CDR2 is YYNGEE. The V gene end was trimmed by 0 bases and the J gene end by 7 bases; junction bases not matched to a gene: 6. CDR3 length: 15 residues. As DNA, the CDR3 is TGTGCCAGCAGCGTAGGGAGCGGGAGAGGAAATGAGCAGTTCTTC. It translates to CASSVGSGRGNEQFF.

A note on this clonotype: The conserved closing phenylalanine or tryptophan is absent in this CDR3, likely reflecting a read error. V gene TRBV10-2 combines with J gene TRBJ2-1, with 10 nucleotides matching TRBD2. The germline CDR1 and CDR2 sequences are WSHSY and SAAADI. The CDR3 extends over 14 amino acids. Germline trimming cut 7 bases from V and 4 bases from J; bases unmatched to any gene: 4. In DNA, the CDR3 is TGCGCCAGCAAGACTAGCGGGTCATACAATGAGCAGTTCATC. It specifies CASKTSGSYNEQFI.

This clonotype has a single count. The chain employs TRBV4-3 and TRBJ2-1; TRBD2 aligns across 9 bases. The junction had 7 bases not matched to a gene; V was cut back by 0 bases and J by 10 bases. CDR1 and CDR2 from the germline V gene are LGHNA and YSLEER. This CDR3 comprises 15 residues. The chain's CDR3 is CASSQEVAGVDEQFF. The CDR3 region has the DNA TGCGCCAGCAGCCAAGAGGTAGCGGGAGTGGACGAGCAGTTCTTC.

The CDR3 DNA sequence: TGTGCCTGGAGTCGAGCCGGGGAGCAGTACTTC. It is translated as CAWSRAGEQYF. The chain employs TRBV30 and TRBJ2-7; D gene ambiguous. V was trimmed by 2 bases and J by 7 bases, leaving 9 bases between them. Germline assignment: CDR1 GTSNPN and CDR2 SVGIG (reference sequence). This CDR3 has 11 residues.

J is TRBJ1-1 and V is TRBV10-3; 7 bases match TRBD1. The CDR3 is 14 amino acids. After removal of 6 bases from V and 5 bases from J, the junction contained 9 bases not matched to a gene. CDR1 and CDR2 from the germline V gene are ENHRY and SYGVKD. DNA for the CDR3: TGTGCCATCAGACCGACAGGGAGAGGGACTGAAGCTTTCTTT. This encodes CAIRPTGRGTEAFF.

The sample holds many counts of this clonotype. The chain is built from TRBV5-1 and TRBJ2-7; D gene uncertain. Looked up from germline, CDR1 is SGHRS and CDR2 is YFSETQ. Trimming stripped 1 base from V and 9 bases from J, with 11 bases between. This CDR3 is built from 12 residues. CDR3 loop: CASSLSSNRQYF. Written as DNA, the CDR3 is TGCGCCAGCAGCTTGTCGAGCAACCGGCAGTACTTC. Combining the CDR3 with reference TRBV5-1 and TRBJ2-7 gives the whole variable domain KAGVTQTPRYLIKTRGQQVTLSCSPISGHRSVSWYQQTPGQGLQFLFEYFSETQRNKGNFPGRFSGRQFSNSRSEMNVSTLELGDSALYLCASSLSSNRQYFGPGTRLTVT.

V usage is TRBV7-8 and J usage is TRBJ2-1; the D is unclear. CDR1 is SGHVS and CDR2 is FQNEAQ in the germline V gene. The CDR3 loop spans 17 amino acids. Trimming removed 2 bases at V and 6 bases at J, with 20 bases between. The CDR3 DNA is TGTGCCAGCAGCTTAAGTCCTCCCGCTACCGGTTCCAATGAGCAGTTCTTC. It codes for CASSLSPPATGSNEQFF. Using reference TRBV7-8 and TRBJ2-1 for the parts outside the CDR3, the full variable domain is GAGVSQSPRYKVAKRGQDVALRCDPISGHVSLFWYQQALGQGPEFLTYFQNEAQLDKSGLPSDRFFAERPEGSVSTLKIQRTQQEDSAVYLCASSLSPPATGSNEQFFGPGTRLTVL.

The J gene is TRBJ1-2, the V gene TRBV4-2; the D is unclear. CDR3 length equals 14 residues. The V gene lost 0 bases and the J gene lost 4 bases, with 9 bases spanning the gap. Germline V CDR1 and CDR2: LGHNA, YNFKEQ. This CDR3 is CASSQDGGFYGYTF. The CDR3 DNA is TGTGCCAGCAGCCAAGATGGCGGCTTCTATGGCTACACCTTC.

The chain recombines TRBV6-1 with TRBJ1-5, with TRBD1 matching 7 bases. The ends lost 6 bases at V and 4 bases at J; junction bases unmatched: 6. CDR3 size: 14 residues. Germline V CDR1 and CDR2: MNHNS, SASEGT. The CDR3 DNA reads as TGTGCCAGCAGGAGGGACAGAGATAATCAGCCCCAGCATTTT. Translated, it gives CASRRDRDNQPQHF.

The rearrangement links TRBV21-1 to TRBJ1-2. TRBV21-1 is flagged as a pseudogene. The CDR3 consists of 12 residues. CDR3 region: CAKLGRRCGYTF. The CDR3 DNA follows: TGTGCCAAGCTGGGCAGGCGTTGTGGCTACACCTTC.

The V and J genes are TRBV15 and TRBJ2-1, with D unresolved. There are 12 residues in the CDR3. V lost 0 bases and J lost 9, with 6 bases in between. Germline assignment: CDR1 LNHNV and CDR2 YYDKDF (reference sequence). In DNA, the CDR3 is TGTGCCACCAGCAGAGATATGGGTGAGCAGTTCTTC. Its protein product is CATSRDMGEQFF.